These 5 T cell receptor beta chains originate from one sample sequenced in a study of early T cells in non-severe SARS-CoV-2 infection. TCRdb passed the 5' RACE reads through MiXCR, listing each CDR3 protein once. Of about 33,000 distinct CDR3 sequences in the sample, around 7% are singletons; the top ten hold about 4%. Sequences were obtained from whole blood. The receptors stem from an adult who was a healthcare worker with PCR-confirmed SARS-CoV-2 infection or an uninfected control (not recorded which).

The sample holds many counts of this clonotype. The CDR3 sequence: CASSTWDVGGGGYTF. The CDR3, as DNA: TGTGCCAGCAGCACCTGGGACGTCGGGGGTGGAGGCTACACCTTC. This sequence joins TRBV28 and TRBJ1-2, with D tentatively TRBD1 (5 bases). Trimming removed 6 bases from V and 8 bases from J, with 22 bases in between. Per germline, CDR1 MDHEN and CDR2 SYDVKM. The CDR3 spans 15 residues.

This clonotype was observed a handful of times. This chain connects TRBV29-1 to TRBJ2-5; 10 nucleotides line up with TRBD2. The V gene end was trimmed by 6 bases and the J gene end by 4 bases; junction bases not matched to a gene: 5. This CDR3 has 13 residues. Germline V CDR1 and CDR2: SQVTM, ANQGSEA. CDR3 nucleotides: TGCAGCGTAGCGGGAGGGCCCTCAGAGACCCAGTACTTC. Translated: CSVAGGPSETQYF.

The table lists this clonotype with a few counts. This chain links TRBV21-1 with TRBJ2-7; whether TRBD1, the table's D call, matches the DNA was not checked. TRBV21-1 is a listed pseudogene. The CDR3 runs to 16 residues. CDR3 sequence reads: CASSKAGNGGRYEQYF. The CDR3 coding sequence is TGTGCCAGCAGCAAAGCAGGGAATGGGGGCAGGTACGAGCAGTACTTC.

This clonotype was seen many times. CDR3 in DNA: TGTGCCACCAGGGAAGCGACAGGGGCTCAGCCCCAGCATTTT. Amino acids: CATREATGAQPQHF. The chain employs TRBV15 and TRBJ1-5, with TRBD1 matching 8 bases. This CDR3 has 14 residues. Trimming at V came to 6 bases and at J to 6 bases, leaving 7 bases not matched to a gene. Per the germline V gene, CDR1 is LNHNV and CDR2 is YYDKDF (reference sequence).

This clonotype was found many times. The rearrangement joins TRBV3-1 to TRBJ2-7; 15 nucleotides line up with TRBD2. In germline, CDR1 is LGHDT, CDR2 YNNKEL (reference sequence). Germline trimming cut 1 base from V and 0 bases from J; bases unmatched to any gene: 1. The CDR3 consists of 17 residues. The CDR3 DNA is TGTGCCAGCAGCCAAGCGGGACTAGCGGGGGGCTCCTACGAGCAGTACTTC. Protein product: CASSQAGLAGGSYEQYF.